This T cell receptor beta chain stems from a study of T cell responses to AZD1222 COVID-19 vaccine. In the study overall: Both about-4-week and about-12-week second-dose recipients were combined. General observations from the study: Regions 160-218 and 743-854 held dominance among vaccine-associated CD4 TCRs, which spanned spike. Most donors were white British, females outnumbered males, and clonal diversity was possibly underestimated.

J was trimmed by 10 bases and V by 3 bases; bases with no gene match: 9. Germline CDR1 reads MGHRA; CDR2 reads YSYEKL. This CDR3 comprises 16 residues. Notes on this clone: The antigen is unknown.

Clones were sequenced by immunoSEQ multiplex PCR, and TCRdb holds only the in-frame ones, with some missing. This table has fewer than 70,000 clones, approximately 90% appearing once. The sequence derives from an adult in good health. Here the sequenced sample was peripheral blood, taken on day 0 of AZD1222 vaccination. The chain combines TRBV4-1 with TRBJ1-6; 10 bases fit TRBD1. The CDR3 reads CASSQDDRGLGSPLHF. The CDR3 DNA is TGCGCCAGCAGCCAGGACGACAGGGGGCTCGGGTCACCCCTCCACTTT.